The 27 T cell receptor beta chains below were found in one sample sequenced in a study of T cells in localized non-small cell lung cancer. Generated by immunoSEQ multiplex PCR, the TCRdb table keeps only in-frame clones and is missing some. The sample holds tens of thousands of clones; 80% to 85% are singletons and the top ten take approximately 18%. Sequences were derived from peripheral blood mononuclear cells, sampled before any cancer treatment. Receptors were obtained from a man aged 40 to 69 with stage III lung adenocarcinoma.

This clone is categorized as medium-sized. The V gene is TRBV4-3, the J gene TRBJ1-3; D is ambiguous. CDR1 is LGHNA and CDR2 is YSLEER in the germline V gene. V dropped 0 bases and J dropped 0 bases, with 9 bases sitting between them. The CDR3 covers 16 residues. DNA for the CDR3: TGCGCCAGCAGCCAAGAATGGGATAGCTCTGGAAACACCATATATTTT. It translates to CASSQEWDSSGNTIYF.

CDR3 region: CASTSQGSGEKLFF. DNA of the CDR3: TGTGCCAGCACTTCACAGGGAAGCGGTGAAAAACTGTTTTTT. The rearrangement joins TRBV2 to TRBJ1-4; TRBD1 might be the D (6 bases). V shed 7 bases and J shed 7 bases, with 16 bases lying between them. Germline loops: CDR1 SNHLY, CDR2 FYNNEI. There are 14 residues in the CDR3.

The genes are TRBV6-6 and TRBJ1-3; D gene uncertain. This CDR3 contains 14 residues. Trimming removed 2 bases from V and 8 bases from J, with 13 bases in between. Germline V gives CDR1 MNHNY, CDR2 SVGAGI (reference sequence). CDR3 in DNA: TGTGCCAGCAGTTACCCAGAGGTCGGGGACACCATATATTTT. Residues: CASSYPEVGDTIYF.

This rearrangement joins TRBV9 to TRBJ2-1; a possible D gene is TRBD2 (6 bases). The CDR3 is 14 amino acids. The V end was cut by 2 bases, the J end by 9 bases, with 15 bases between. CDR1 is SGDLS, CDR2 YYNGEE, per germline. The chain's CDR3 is CASSVGGESSEQFF. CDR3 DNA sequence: TGTGCCAGCAGCGTGGGGGGAGAATCGTCTGAGCAGTTCTTC.

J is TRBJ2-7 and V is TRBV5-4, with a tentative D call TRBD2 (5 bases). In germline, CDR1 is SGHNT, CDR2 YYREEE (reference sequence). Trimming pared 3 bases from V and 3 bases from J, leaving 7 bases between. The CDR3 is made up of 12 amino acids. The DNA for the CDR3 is TGTGCCAGCAGCTCGGAGGACTACGAGCAGTACTTC. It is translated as CASSSEDYEQYF.

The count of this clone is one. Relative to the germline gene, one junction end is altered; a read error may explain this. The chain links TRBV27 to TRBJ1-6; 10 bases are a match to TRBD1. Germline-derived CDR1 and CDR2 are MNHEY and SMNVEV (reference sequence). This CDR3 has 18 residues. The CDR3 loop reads CASSPRDRGSSHKSPLHF. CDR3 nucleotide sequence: TGTGCCAGCAGCCCGCGGGACAGGGGTAGTTCCCATAAGTCACCCCTCCACTTT.

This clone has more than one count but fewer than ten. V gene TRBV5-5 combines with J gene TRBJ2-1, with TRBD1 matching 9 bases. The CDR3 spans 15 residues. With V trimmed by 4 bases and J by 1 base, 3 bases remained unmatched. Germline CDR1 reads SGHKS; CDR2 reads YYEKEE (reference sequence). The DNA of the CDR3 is TGTGCCAGCAGCGCGGACAGGGGTTCCTACAATGAGCAGTTCTTC. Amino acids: CASSADRGSYNEQFF. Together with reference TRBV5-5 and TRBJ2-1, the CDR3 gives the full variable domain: DAGVTQSPTHLIKTRGQQVTLRCSPISGHKSVSWYQQVLGQGPQFIFQYYEKEERGRGNFPDRFSARQFPNYSSELNVNALLLGDSALYLCASSADRGSYNEQFFGPGTRLTVL.

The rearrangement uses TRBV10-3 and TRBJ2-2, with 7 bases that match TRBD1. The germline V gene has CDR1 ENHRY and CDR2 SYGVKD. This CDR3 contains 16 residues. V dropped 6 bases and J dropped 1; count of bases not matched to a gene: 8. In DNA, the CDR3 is TGTGCCATCAGCGGATACCAGGGGGAGAACACCGGGGAGCTGTTTTTT. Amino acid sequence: CAISGYQGENTGELFF.

CDR3 residues: CASSLDQGRVTEAFF. The CDR3 DNA reads TGTGCCAGCAGTCTAGACCAGGGGCGAGTGACTGAAGCTTTCTTT. The chain uses TRBV4-2 and TRBJ1-1, with TRBD1 as a possible D gene (6 bases). This CDR3 comprises 15 residues. Germline V gene data show CDR1 as LGHNA and CDR2 as YNFKEQ. Trimming removed 6 bases at V and 5 bases at J, with 19 bases between.

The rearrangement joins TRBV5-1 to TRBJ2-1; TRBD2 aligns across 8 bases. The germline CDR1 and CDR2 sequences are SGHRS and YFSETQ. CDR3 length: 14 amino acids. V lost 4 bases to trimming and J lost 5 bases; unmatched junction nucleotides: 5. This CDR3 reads CASSPGLGDNEQFF. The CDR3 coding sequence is TGCGCCAGCAGCCCGGGACTAGGGGACAATGAGCAGTTCTTC. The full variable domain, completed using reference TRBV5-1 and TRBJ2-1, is KAGVTQTPRYLIKTRGQQVTLSCSPISGHRSVSWYQQTPGQGLQFLFEYFSETQRNKGNFPGRFSGRQFSNSRSEMNVSTLELGDSALYLCASSPGLGDNEQFFGPGTRLTVL.

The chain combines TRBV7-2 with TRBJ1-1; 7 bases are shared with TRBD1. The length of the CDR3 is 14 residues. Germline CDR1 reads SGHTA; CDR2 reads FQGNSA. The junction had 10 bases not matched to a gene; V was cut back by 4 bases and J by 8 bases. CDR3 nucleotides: TGTGCCAGCAGCTCCGTTGAGGGGGCGAGGGAAGCTTTCTTT. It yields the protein CASSSVEGAREAFF.

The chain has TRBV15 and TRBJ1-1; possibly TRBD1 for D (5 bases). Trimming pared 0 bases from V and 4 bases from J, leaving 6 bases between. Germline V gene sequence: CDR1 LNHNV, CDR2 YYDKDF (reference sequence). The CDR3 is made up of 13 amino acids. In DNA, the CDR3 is TGTGCCACCAGCAGAGATGGGGGCACTGAAGCTTTCTTT. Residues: CATSRDGGTEAFF.

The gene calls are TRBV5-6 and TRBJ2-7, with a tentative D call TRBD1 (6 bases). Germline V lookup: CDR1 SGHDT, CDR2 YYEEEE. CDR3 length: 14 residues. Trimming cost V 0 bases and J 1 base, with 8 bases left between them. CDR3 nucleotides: TGTGCCAGCAGCTTGGGCAGGGGATCCTACGAGCAGTACTTC. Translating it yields CASSLGRGSYEQYF.

The CDR3: CASSRRTSSDEQYF. In DNA, the CDR3 is TGTGCCAGCAGCCGCCGTACTAGTAGCGACGAGCAGTACTTC. The chain couples TRBV11-2 to TRBJ2-7, with D perhaps matching TRBD2 (5 bases). There are 14 residues in the CDR3. The ends were cut back, 5 bases at V and 5 bases at J, with 16 bases in the middle. Looked up from germline, CDR1 is SGHAT and CDR2 is FQNNGV.

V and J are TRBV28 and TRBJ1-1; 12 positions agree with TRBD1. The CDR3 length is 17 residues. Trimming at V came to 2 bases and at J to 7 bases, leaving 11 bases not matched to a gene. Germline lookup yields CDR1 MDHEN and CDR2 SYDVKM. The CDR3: CASSLMAGTGGRGEAFF. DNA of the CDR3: TGTGCCAGCAGTTTAATGGCTGGGACAGGGGGCCGGGGTGAAGCTTTCTTT.

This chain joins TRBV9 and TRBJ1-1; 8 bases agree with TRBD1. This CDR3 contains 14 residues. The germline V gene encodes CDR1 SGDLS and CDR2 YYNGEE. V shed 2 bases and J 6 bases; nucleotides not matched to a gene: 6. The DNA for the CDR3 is TGTGCCAGCAGCGTCCTAACAGGGGGGGCTGAAGCTTTCTTT. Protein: CASSVLTGGAEAFF.

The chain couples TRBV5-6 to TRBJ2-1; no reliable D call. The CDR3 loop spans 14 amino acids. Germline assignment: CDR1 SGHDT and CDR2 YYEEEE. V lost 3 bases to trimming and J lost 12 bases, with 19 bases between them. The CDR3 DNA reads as TGTGCCAGCAGCTGGGGATCAGGTGCTATGGGGCAGTTCTTC. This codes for CASSWGSGAMGQFF.

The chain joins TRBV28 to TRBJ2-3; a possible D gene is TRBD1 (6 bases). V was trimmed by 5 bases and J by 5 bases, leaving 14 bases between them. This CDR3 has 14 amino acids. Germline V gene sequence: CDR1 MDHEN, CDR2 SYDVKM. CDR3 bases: TGTGCCAGCAGTATCGCAACAGGGAGAGATACGCAGTATTTT. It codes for CASSIATGRDTQYF. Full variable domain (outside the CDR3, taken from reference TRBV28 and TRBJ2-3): DVKVTQSSRYLVKRTGEKVFLECVQDMDHENMFWYRQDPGLGLRLIYFSYDVKMKEKGDIPEGYSVSREKKERFSLILESASTNQTSMYLCASSIATGRDTQYFGPGTRLTVL.

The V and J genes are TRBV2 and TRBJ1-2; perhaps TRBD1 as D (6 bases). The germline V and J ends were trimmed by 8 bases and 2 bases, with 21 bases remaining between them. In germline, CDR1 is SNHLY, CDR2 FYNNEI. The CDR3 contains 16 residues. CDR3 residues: CASPQPRTARNYGYTF. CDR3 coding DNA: TGTGCCAGCCCCCAACCAAGGACAGCGCGAAACTATGGCTACACCTTC. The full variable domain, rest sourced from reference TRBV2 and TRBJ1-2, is EPEVTQTPSHQVTQMGQEVILRCVPISNHLYFYWYRQILGQKVEFLVSFYNNEISEKSEIFDDQFSVERPDGSNFTLKIRSTKLEDSAMYFCASPQPRTARNYGYTFGSGTRLTVV.

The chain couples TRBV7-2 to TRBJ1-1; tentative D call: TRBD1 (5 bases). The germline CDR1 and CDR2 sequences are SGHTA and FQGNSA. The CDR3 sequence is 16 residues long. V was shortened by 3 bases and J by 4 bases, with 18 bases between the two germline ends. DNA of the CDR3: TGTGCCAGCAGCTTGGGGGGGGGAGACCCGAGCACTGAAGCTTTCTTT. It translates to CASSLGGGDPSTEAFF. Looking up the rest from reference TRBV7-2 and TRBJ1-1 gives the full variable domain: GAGVSQSPSNKVTEKGKDVELRCDPISGHTALYWYRQSLGQGLEFLIYFQGNSAPDKSGLPSDRFSAERTGGSVSTLTIQRTQQEDSAVYLCASSLGGGDPSTEAFFGQGTRLTVV.

As DNA, the CDR3 is TGTGCCAGCAGTTACACAGGGTCCCGGGCTCGCTATGGCTACACCTTC. It translates to CASSYTGSRARYGYTF. V and J are TRBV6-6 and TRBJ1-2, with D possibly TRBD1 on 6 matching bases. CDR1 and CDR2 (germline): MNHNY, SVGAGI (reference sequence). V lost 2 bases and J 4 bases, leaving 17 bases between the germline ends. The CDR3 contains 16 residues.

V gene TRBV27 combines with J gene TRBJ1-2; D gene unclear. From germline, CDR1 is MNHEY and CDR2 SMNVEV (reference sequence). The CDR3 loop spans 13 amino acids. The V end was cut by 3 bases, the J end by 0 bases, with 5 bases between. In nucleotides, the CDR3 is TGTGCCAGCAGTTTCGCATCTAACTATGGCTACACCTTC. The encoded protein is CASSFASNYGYTF.

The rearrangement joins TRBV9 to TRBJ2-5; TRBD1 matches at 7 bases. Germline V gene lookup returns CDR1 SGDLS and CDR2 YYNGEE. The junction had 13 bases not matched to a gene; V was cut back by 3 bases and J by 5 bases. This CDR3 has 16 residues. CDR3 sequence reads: CASSASTGWVEETQYF. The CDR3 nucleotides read TGTGCCAGCAGCGCCTCGACAGGGTGGGTGGAGGAGACCCAGTACTTC.

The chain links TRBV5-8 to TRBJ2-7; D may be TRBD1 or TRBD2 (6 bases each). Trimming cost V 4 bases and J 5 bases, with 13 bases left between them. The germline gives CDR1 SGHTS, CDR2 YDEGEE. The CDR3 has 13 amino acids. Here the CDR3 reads CASSITGAHEQYF. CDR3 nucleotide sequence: TGTGCCAGCAGCATTACGGGGGCCCACGAGCAGTACTTC.

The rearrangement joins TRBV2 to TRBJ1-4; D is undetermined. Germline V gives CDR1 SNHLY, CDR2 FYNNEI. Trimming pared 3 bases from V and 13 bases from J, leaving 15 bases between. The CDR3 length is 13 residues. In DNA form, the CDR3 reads TGTGCCAGCAGTGAGGGGTCCTGGGAAGGACTGTTTTTT. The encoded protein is CASSEGSWEGLFF.

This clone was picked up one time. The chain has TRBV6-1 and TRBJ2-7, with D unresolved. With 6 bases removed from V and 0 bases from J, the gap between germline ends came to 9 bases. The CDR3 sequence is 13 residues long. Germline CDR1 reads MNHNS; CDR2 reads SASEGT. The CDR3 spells CASRAQSSYEQYF. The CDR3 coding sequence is TGTGCCAGCAGAGCCCAGAGCTCCTACGAGCAGTACTTC.

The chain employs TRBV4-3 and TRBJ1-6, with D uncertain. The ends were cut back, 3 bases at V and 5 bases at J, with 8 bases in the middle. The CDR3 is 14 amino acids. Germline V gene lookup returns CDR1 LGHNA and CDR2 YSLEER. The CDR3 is CASSHQGNNSPLHF. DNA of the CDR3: TGCGCCAGCAGCCATCAAGGCAATAATTCACCCCTCCACTTT.